This T cell receptor beta chain stems from a study of T cell clonality in common variable immunodeficiency. Study-level findings and limits: Authors noted CVID clonality's cause needs subpopulation repertoire sequencing. Compared with healthy controls, CVID subjects showed increased TCRbeta clonality, mostly in about a third. Common variable immunodeficiency TCR beta sequences reportedly had fewer deletions and N-nucleotide insertions.

The V gene's germline CDR1 is SGHRS and CDR2 YFSETQ. J lost 6 bases, V lost 0 bases, and 7 bases had no gene match. This CDR3 is 16 amino acids long. This clone was counted at least ten times. Its target is not known. The observed sequence ends 3 residues before the CDR3 terminus, with the missing tail filled in from the germline J gene. Control and CVID samples contributed equal amounts of genomic DNA. Assay used: immunoSEQ multiplex PCR; TCRdb lists only in-frame clones, some missing. The sample includes about 64,000 clones, none of them occurring once. This chain links TRBV5-1 with TRBJ2-2, with 8 positions matching TRBD1. The sequence was collected from a person aged 18 to 70 in good health. The sequencing input was peripheral blood mononuclear cells. The sequenced part of the CDR3 DNA is TGCGCCAGCAGCTTGGCCGACAGGGGATCGGCCGGGGAG. Translation gives CASSLADRGSAGE. The whole CDR3 region reads CASSLADRGSAGELFF.